The TCR beta chain described here comes from a study of CD8 T cells in ankylosing spondylitis. Study-wide points: Researchers reportedly found disease-linked clones significantly enriched in matched ankylosing spondylitis synovial fluid. Researchers report that disease-linked clones proved CD8+ and relatively rare in peripheral blood.

This clonotype was seen a few times. Its matching antigen is unknown. TCRdb used MiXCR to reprocess the 5' RACE reads, holding one entry per CDR3 protein. The table records about 360,000 distinct CDR3 sequences, approximately 22% of them present only once. CDR1 is SGHDT, CDR2 YYEEEE, per germline. Trimming took 4 bases from V and 0 from J, leaving 8 bases between them. The CDR3 totals 14 residues. The chain couples TRBV5-6 to TRBJ1-3; D possibly corresponds to TRBD1 (5 bases). The source is a male donor with ankylosing spondylitis or in good health (not recorded which). The specimen sequenced was blood, either unsorted or a sorted T cell fraction (not recorded which). The CDR3 is CASSPDSSGNTIYF. DNA of the CDR3: TGTGCCAGCAGCCCCGACAGCTCTGGAAACACCATATATTTT.